Listed below are T cell receptor beta chains from one sample, sequenced in a study of cytomegalovirus exposure and HLA in healthy donors. This table comes from immunoSEQ multiplex PCR, and its TCRdb copy is limited to in-frame clones, with some not included. This repertoire shows about 190,000 clones, over 80% found once; its top ten account for 1.3%. Material for sequencing was PBMCs. The receptors shown here come from a man aged 25-45 years in good health and CMV-seronegative. The CDR3 runs from the conserved cysteine through the conserved F or W. The D gene is left open where the match is weak. A clone size is listed for some rows: how often the clone was seen (once, few, many), or a class if it is expanded.

CDR3 DNA | CDR3 protein | clone size | D gene | J gene | V gene
TGTGCCAGCAGCCCCACCTCCGGGGGTAATTCACCCCTCCACTTT | CASSPTSGGNSPLHF | . | . | TRBJ1-6 | TRBV28
TGCGCCAGCAGCCAAGAGAGCCCTGGAGAGACCCAGTACTTC | CASSQESPGETQYF | . | . | TRBJ2-5 | TRBV4-1
TGTGCCATCAGTGAGTCCAAGCGGGAGGGGGATGAGCAGTTCTTC | CAISESKREGDEQFF | . | TRBD2 | TRBJ2-1 | TRBV10-3
TGCAGTGCTCAAACTGACTACGAGCAGTACTTC | CSAQTDYEQYF | . | . | TRBJ2-7 | TRBV20-1
TGTGCCAGCAGTGAAGGACAGGCTAGCTCCTACGAGCAGTACTTC | CASSEGQASSYEQYF | . | . | TRBJ2-7 | TRBV6-1
TGTGCCAGCAGCTTAGTGGCGGGGGGCAGGGGAGAGACCCAGTACTTC | CASSLVAGGRGETQYF | once | TRBD2 | TRBJ2-5 | TRBV11-2
TGTGCCAGCAGTGATTTTCAAACAAGGGGGACGAACACCGGGGAGCTGTTTTTT | CASSDFQTRGTNTGELFF | . | . | TRBJ2-2 | TRBV25-1
TGTGCCATCAGCGGACAGGGCGTGAACACTGAAGCTTTCTTT | CAISGQGVNTEAFF | . | TRBD1 | TRBJ1-1 | TRBV10-3
TGTGCCAGCGGGGGGGGCTATGGCTACACCTTC | CASGGGYGYTF | . | . | TRBJ1-2 | TRBV7-8
TGTGCCAGCAGCCCTCAGCGTAGTGAGCAGTTCTTC | CASSPQRSEQFF | once | . | TRBJ2-1 | TRBV7-2
TGTGCCAGCAGCTTAGGGACGGGGGGGACCCGGCAGCCCCAGCATTTT | CASSLGTGGTRQPQHF | . | . | TRBJ1-5 | TRBV7-6
TGTGCCAGCAGCCCGGACAGGGGGCTCGATGAGCAGTTCTTC | CASSPDRGLDEQFF | . | TRBD1 | TRBJ2-1 | TRBV7-9
TGCGCCAGCAGTGCTTTGGAGAGCACAGATACGCAGTATTTT | CASSALESTDTQYF | . | . | TRBJ2-3 | TRBV10-1
TGTGCCAGCACCCAGGGGGGCGGCCCGGATGTGGATACGCAGTATTTT | CASTQGGGPDVDTQYF | . | . | TRBJ2-3 | TRBV5-4
TGTGCCAGTAGTATCGGACTAGCGGGGGGTTACAATGAGCAGTTCTTC | CASSIGLAGGYNEQFF | . | TRBD2 | TRBJ2-1 | TRBV19
TGCGCCAGCAGCCAAGTCGGGGGGGCAGTTAGCAATCAGCCCCAGCATTTT | CASSQVGGAVSNQPQHF | . | . | TRBJ1-5 | TRBV4-1
TGCAGCGTTCACGTAGCGATGAACACTGAAGCTTTCTTT | CSVHVAMNTEAFF | . | . | TRBJ1-1 | TRBV29-1
TGTGCCAGCAGTGATGACACCGAAGCGGCCCAGTACTTC | CASSDDTEAAQYF | . | . | TRBJ2-5 | TRBV2
TGCGCCAGCAGCTTGGAACTAGCGGGAGTCGGGGAGCAGTACTTC | CASSLELAGVGEQYF | . | TRBD2 | TRBJ2-7 | TRBV5-1
TGTGCCAGCAGTACGTTGAGCTCCTACAATGAGCAGTTCTTC | CASSTLSSYNEQFF | . | . | TRBJ2-1 | TRBV27
TGTGCCAGCAGCACCACGACTAGCGGGGGCACAGATACGCAGTATTTT | CASSTTTSGGTDTQYF | . | TRBD2 | TRBJ2-3 | TRBV7-2
TGCGCCAGCAGCCACCAGACAGGGGGCGTAAAGGGTGAGCAGTTCTTC | CASSHQTGGVKGEQFF | . | TRBD1 | TRBJ2-1 | TRBV4-3
TGTGCCAGCAGCCGACTAGCGGGGCGGCAGAATGAGCAGTTCTTC | CASSRLAGRQNEQFF | . | TRBD2 | TRBJ2-1 | TRBV11-2
TGTGCCAGCAGTTACTCCCTGAGTCAGCCCCAGCATTTT | CASSYSLSQPQHF | . | . | TRBJ1-5 | TRBV6-5
TGTGCCAGCAGAGCCACCGTACGGGAGCAGTACTTC | CASRATVREQYF | once | . | TRBJ2-7 | TRBV27
TGTGCCAGCAGGACGGACGCGGGGGAGCAGTACTTC | CASRTDAGEQYF | . | . | TRBJ2-7 | TRBV28
TGTGCCAGCAGCTCAGCAGGGGGTAGGTTCTTC | CASSSAGGRFF | . | TRBD1 | TRBJ2-1 | TRBV7-2
TGCAGCTATAGATGGGCTGCGCAGTCCGGGGAGCTGTTTTTT | CSYRWAAQSGELFF | . | . | TRBJ2-2 | TRBV29-1
TGTGCCAGTAGTTCACGGACAGACGGCGGGTATGGCTACACCTTC | CASSSRTDGGYGYTF | . | . | TRBJ1-2 | TRBV19
TGCGCCAGCAGCCACCGGGACAGGGATGTGGGTGGCTACACCTTC | CASSHRDRDVGGYTF | . | TRBD1 | TRBJ1-2 | TRBV4-1
TGTGCCAGCAGTTCGACAGGCCGGAGCTCCTACGAGCAGTACTTC | CASSSTGRSSYEQYF | . | . | TRBJ2-7 | TRBV27
TGTGCCAGCAGCGGGGGCCTACACAATGAGCAGTTCTTC | CASSGGLHNEQFF | . | . | TRBJ2-1 | TRBV7-8
TGTGCCAGCAGCCGGTCCTACAATGAGCAGTTCTTC | CASSRSYNEQFF | once | . | TRBJ2-1 | TRBV6-5
TGCGCCAGCAGCCAGGAACACCGGGGGGAGCGGTACGAGCAGTACTTC | CASSQEHRGERYEQYF | few | TRBD2 | TRBJ2-7 | TRBV10-2
TGTGCCAGCAGCTTTGGACAGCTCACAGATACGCAGTATTTT | CASSFGQLTDTQYF | . | . | TRBJ2-3 | TRBV7-6
TGTGCCAGCAGCCGCATGGGACTAGCGATGCGCCAAGAGACCCAGTACTTC | CASSRMGLAMRQETQYF | . | TRBD2 | TRBJ2-5 | TRBV28
TGTGCCAGCACGGGACAGGGAGGAGCGCGCTCACCCCTCCACTTT | CASTGQGGARSPLHF | once | TRBD1 | TRBJ1-6 | TRBV6-1
TGTGCCAGTAGTGCCGGACAGGGGTACGAGCAGTACTTC | CASSAGQGYEQYF | . | TRBD1 | TRBJ2-7 | TRBV19
TGTGCCTGGGACCCCTTAGACAGTAATGAGCAGTTCTTC | CAWDPLDSNEQFF | . | . | TRBJ2-1 | TRBV30
TGTGCCAGCTCCGAACAGGGTACGGGAAACACCATATATTTT | CASSEQGTGNTIYF | . | . | TRBJ1-3 | TRBV18
TGTGCCAGCAGTCCCCTCACCTCGGACAAACTCTATGGCTACACCTTC | CASSPLTSDKLYGYTF | . | . | TRBJ1-2 | TRBV28
TGTGCCAGCAGCACCGACAGGGTGCGAAACACCATATATTTT | CASSTDRVRNTIYF | once | TRBD1 | TRBJ1-3 | TRBV27